The table lists the clone carrying this TCR beta chain with many counts. TCRdb re-called the multiplex PCR reads through MiXCR, storing one row per CDR3 protein. Counted here are 100,000 to 150,000 distinct CDR3 sequences, about a fifth occurring once; the ten biggest clones make up just over 2.5%. The data are from a study of breast tumors, draining lymph nodes, adjacent tissues. Axillary draining lymph nodes of breast cancer patients supplied the node samples. The V gene's germline CDR1 is MGHRA and CDR2 YSYEKL. The V end was cut by 0 bases, the J end by 4 bases, with 10 bases between. This CDR3 is 15 amino acids long.

This chain connects TRBV4-1 to TRBJ1-5; no definite D call. The receptor was derived from a female donor with breast cancer. Some clones in this sample may be carry-over from other donors' samples. Sequenced: axillary lymph node tissue. CDR3 nucleotide sequence: TGCGCCAGCAGCCAAGATCGCAGCCTAAATCAGCCCCAGCATTTT. Translation: CASSQDRSLNQPQHF.